These 23 T cell receptor beta chains originate from one sample sequenced in a study of cytomegalovirus exposure and HLA in healthy donors. The PCR made use of 60 Vbeta and 13 Jbeta primers. Profiled with immunoSEQ multiplex PCR; TCRdb holds only in-frame clones, not every one. The table includes tens of thousands of clones, 60% to 70% detected once. Sequenced sample: PBMCs. Receptors originate from a man aged 40-55 years in good health and CMV-seropositive.

The V and J genes are TRBV7-9 and TRBJ2-1; 11 bases agree with TRBD2. Germline assignment: CDR1 SEHNR and CDR2 FQNEAQ (reference sequence). CDR3 length equals 14 residues. J lost 9 bases, V lost 6 bases, and 7 bases had no gene match. CDR3 DNA: TGTGCCAGCAGACCTGGGACTAGCGGTGGTGAGCAGTTCTTC. It encodes CASRPGTSGGEQFF.

The chain couples TRBV2 to TRBJ1-4, with D possibly being TRBD1 (5 bases). V lost 2 bases and J 5 bases, leaving 9 bases between the germline ends. The CDR3 consists of 14 residues. Looked up from germline, CDR1 is SNHLY and CDR2 is FYNNEI. The CDR3 loop is CASSERGLNEKLFF. CDR3 in DNA: TGTGCCAGCAGTGAAAGGGGACTAAATGAAAAACTGTTTTTT.

A word on this clone: The DNA is omitted, as the CDR3 cannot be located on it reliably, and the CDR3 follows TCRdb's listing. The chain employs TRBV5-4 and TRBJ2-7; TRBD1, the table's D call, was not compared with the DNA. Germline CDR1 SGHNT, CDR2 YYREEE (reference sequence). With termini counted, the CDR3 has 15 amino acids. The CDR3 here is CASSLWTRGNYEQYF.

This chain uses TRBV4-2 with TRBJ2-5; D is possibly TRBD1 (5 bases). Trimming removed 4 bases from V and 1 base from J, with 7 bases in between. The CDR3 totals 13 residues. Germline V gene sequence: CDR1 LGHNA, CDR2 YNFKEQ. CDR3 coding DNA: TGTGCCAGCAGCCGAGACAGCCAAGAGACCCAGTACTTC. Translation gives CASSRDSQETQYF.

The chain is built from TRBV11-2 and TRBJ1-5, with TRBD1 as a possible D gene (6 bases). In germline, CDR1 is SGHAT, CDR2 FQNNGV. The CDR3 contains 15 residues. V was clipped by 1 base and J by 6 bases, with 13 bases between them. The CDR3 sequence: CASSLAQGFGQPQHF. CDR3 DNA: TGTGCCAGCAGCTTAGCCCAGGGGTTCGGTCAGCCCCAGCATTTT. Filled out from reference TRBV11-2 and TRBJ1-5, the complete variable domain reads EAGVAQSPRYKIIEKRQSVAFWCNPISGHATLYWYQQILGQGPKLLIQFQNNGVVDDSQLPKDRFSAERLKGVDSTLKIQPAKLEDSAVYLCASSLAQGFGQPQHFGDGTRLSIL.

The V and J genes are TRBV6-6 and TRBJ2-2, with D tentatively TRBD2 (5 bases). The V gene lost 4 bases and the J gene lost 6 bases, with 12 bases spanning the gap. Germline assignment: CDR1 MNHNY and CDR2 SVGAGI (reference sequence). The CDR3 extends over 14 amino acids. The CDR3 here is CASSFRLAAGELFF. The CDR3 DNA is TGTGCCAGCAGTTTCCGGCTAGCTGCCGGGGAGCTGTTTTTT.

This clone has just a few counts. The chain links TRBV20-1 to TRBJ1-2; D possibly corresponds to TRBD1 (5 bases). This CDR3 is 11 amino acids long. Germline V gives CDR1 DFQATT, CDR2 SNEGSKA (reference sequence). V was shortened by 1 base and J by 5 bases, with 5 bases between the two germline ends. The CDR3 region has the DNA TGCAGTGCTAGAGCAGGGTATGGCTACACCTTC. Translation: CSARAGYGYTF.

This clone came up a few times. The chain links TRBV4-1 to TRBJ2-1; 13 bases fit TRBD2. The CDR3 is 18 amino acids. Looked up from germline, CDR1 is MGHRA and CDR2 is YSYEKL. V was clipped by 1 base and J by 6 bases; unmatched bases: 9. The CDR3 DNA is TGCGCCAGCAGCCAAGGAATGGGACTAGCGGGGTCGGGCAATGAGCAGTTCTTC. This encodes CASSQGMGLAGSGNEQFF.

This chain links TRBV7-9 with TRBJ1-3, with D maybe TRBD1 (6 bases). CDR1 and CDR2 from the germline V gene are SEHNR and FQNEAQ (reference sequence). Trimming cost V 4 bases and J 4 bases, with 14 bases left between them. The CDR3 runs to 15 residues. The CDR3 region is CASSSGQYVGNTIYF. The CDR3 nucleotides read TGTGCCAGCAGCTCTGGACAGTACGTCGGAAACACCATATATTTT.

This clone came up once. The chain links TRBV2 to TRBJ1-5; TRBD1 matches at 7 bases. The CDR3 contains 13 residues. Germline V gives CDR1 SNHLY, CDR2 FYNNEI. V shed 4 bases, J shed 5 bases, and the junction held 2 bases outside the gene matches. CDR3 amino acids: CASSGQGDQPQHF. For the CDR3, the DNA is TGTGCCAGCAGTGGACAGGGCGATCAGCCCCAGCATTTT.

This sequence joins TRBV19 and TRBJ2-1; 7 bases are a match to TRBD1. CDR1 LNHDA and CDR2 SQIVND come from the germline V gene (reference sequence). V lost 8 bases, J lost 4 bases, and 5 bases stayed unmatched. This CDR3 has 13 residues. The CDR3 nucleotides are TGTGCCAGTTCCTACAGGGGTTACAATGAGCAGTTCTTC. The encoded protein is CASSYRGYNEQFF.

The chain links TRBV29-1 to TRBJ1-2; D call uncertain. Germline V gene lookup returns CDR1 SQVTM and CDR2 ANQGSEA. This CDR3 region has 10 residues. V lost 4 bases to trimming and J lost 7 bases, with 7 bases between them. CDR3 in DNA: TGCAGCGTTGGACCTAGTGGCTACACCTTC. It encodes CSVGPSGYTF.

V and J are TRBV2 and TRBJ2-2; 11 bases are shared with TRBD2. This CDR3 spans 17 amino acids. The germline V gene encodes CDR1 SNHLY and CDR2 FYNNEI. V was clipped by 4 bases and J by 2 bases; unmatched bases: 6. Written as DNA, the CDR3 is TGTGCCAGCAGTGGTTCTAGCGGGAGGCCCAACACCGGGGAGCTGTTTTTT. It yields the protein CASSGSSGRPNTGELFF.

V usage is TRBV6-5 and J usage is TRBJ1-4; D is perhaps TRBD1 (5 bases). The ends were cut back, 4 bases at V and 7 bases at J, with 13 bases in the middle. Germline V lookup: CDR1 MNHEY, CDR2 SVGAGI. This CDR3 spans 14 amino acids. CDR3 in amino acids: CASSSGGVAEKLFF. For the CDR3, the DNA is TGTGCCAGCAGTTCGGGAGGGGTTGCTGAAAAACTGTTTTTT.

A few counts support this clone. Its ends do not fully match the called genes, so a read error is possible. The rearrangement joins TRBV7-7 to TRBJ2-5; 9 nucleotides line up with TRBD1. The CDR3 has 15 amino acids. CDR1 is SSHAT and CDR2 is FNYEAQ in the germline V gene (reference sequence). CDR3 bases: TGTGCTAGCAGCTTAGCAGGACAGGGGACAGAGACCCAGTACTTC. Protein: CASSLAGQGTETQYF.

This clone has a handful of counts. The gene calls are TRBV5-4 and TRBJ2-7; 9 nucleotides line up with TRBD1. The V gene's germline CDR1 is SGHNT and CDR2 YYREEE (reference sequence). The V segment lost 1 base and the J segment 2 bases; nucleotides outside the gene matches: 4. This CDR3 comprises 15 residues. The DNA for the CDR3 is TGTGCCAGCAGCTTGCGAGGGACAGGGCCCTACGAGCAGTACTTC. It yields the protein CASSLRGTGPYEQYF.

The genes are TRBV5-1 and TRBJ1-2; no firm D call. This CDR3 is 13 amino acids long. Trimming took 4 bases from V and 2 from J, leaving 9 bases between them. Germline lookup yields CDR1 SGHRS and CDR2 YFSETQ. CDR3 sequence: CASSLGGNYGYTF. As DNA, the CDR3 is TGCGCCAGCAGCCTCGGCGGAAACTATGGCTACACCTTC.

V gene TRBV25-1 combines with J gene TRBJ2-1, with D possibly matching TRBD2 (5 bases). The CDR3 covers 13 residues. Germline-derived CDR1 and CDR2 are MGHDK and SYGVNS. V was trimmed by 2 bases and J by 6 bases, leaving 8 bases between them. CDR3 loop: CASSEGLSNEQFF. The CDR3 region has the DNA TGTGCCAGCAGTGAAGGACTTTCCAATGAGCAGTTCTTC.

V usage is TRBV30 and J usage is TRBJ1-1; perhaps TRBD1 as D (5 bases). Germline assignment: CDR1 GTSNPN and CDR2 SVGIG (reference sequence). V gave up 5 bases and J gave up 4 bases, with 14 bases separating them. There are 13 residues in the CDR3. The chain's CDR3 is CAWVQGFSTEAFF. The CDR3, as DNA: TGTGCCTGGGTTCAGGGATTTAGCACTGAAGCTTTCTTT. The variable domain in full, with the rest retrieved from reference TRBV30 and TRBJ1-1, is SQTIHQWPATLVQPVGSPLSLECTVEGTSNPNLYWYRQAAGRGLQLLFYSVGIGQISSEVPQNLSASRPQDRQFILSSKKLLLSDSGFYLCAWVQGFSTEAFFGQGTRLTVV.

This clone has just a few counts. Mismatch with germline at one junction end may stem from a read error. Here the CDR3 DNA reads TGTTCCAGCAGCCTTGGGACTATCACAGATACGCAGTATTTT. Translation: CSSSLGTITDTQYF. The chain recombines TRBV7-9 with TRBJ2-3; 7 nucleotides match TRBD2. The germline gives CDR1 SEHNR, CDR2 FQNEAQ (reference sequence). This CDR3 spans 14 amino acids.

The CDR3 spells CASSKPGTENNSPLHF. The CDR3 DNA reads as TGCGCCAGCAGCAAACCCGGGACAGAGAATAATTCACCCCTCCACTTT. The rearrangement uses TRBV4-1 and TRBJ1-6, with TRBD1 identical over 7 bases. CDR3 size: 16 residues. The junction had 9 bases not matched to a gene; V was cut back by 5 bases and J by 5 bases. Germline CDR1 is MGHRA and CDR2 is YSYEKL.

This sequence joins TRBV6-1 and TRBJ2-7; 9 bases fit TRBD2. CDR1 is MNHNS and CDR2 is SASEGT in the germline V gene. The CDR3 spans 16 residues. The V gene end was trimmed by 1 base and the J gene end by 3 bases; junction bases not matched to a gene: 7. The CDR3 sequence: CASSEEVLAGLYEQYF. In nucleotides, the CDR3 is TGTGCCAGCAGTGAAGAGGTGCTAGCGGGGCTCTACGAGCAGTACTTC.

This clone showed up just once. The rearrangement links TRBV5-1 to TRBJ2-3; perhaps TRBD2 as D (5 bases). This CDR3 comprises 12 residues. The germline gives CDR1 SGHRS, CDR2 YFSETQ. Trimming cost V 5 bases and J 6 bases, with 10 bases left between them. The CDR3 here is CASRPSGDTQYF. In DNA form, the CDR3 reads TGCGCCAGCAGACCCTCGGGGGATACGCAGTATTTT.